This T cell receptor (beta chain) was retrieved from a study of read filtering for tumor transcriptome and immune sequencing. Study results and caveats: About four fifths of IR-seq clonotypes had one read, totaling approximately 3.3% of reads; RNA-seq: approximately 75% and 45%.

The V gene end was trimmed by 3 bases and the J gene end by 3 bases; junction bases not matched to a gene: 1. The CDR3 has 13 residues. The germline gives CDR1 LGHDT, CDR2 YNNKEL (reference sequence). Many counts were recorded for this clonotype. Its matching antigen is unknown. The library was built from 400 ng RNA with molecular barcoded adaptors for alpha/delta and beta/gamma chains. A single record per CDR3 protein comes from TCRdb applying MiXCR to the reads. In the table there are some 50,000 distinct CDR3 sequences, 15% to 20% of which are singletons. This clonotype was sampled from a donor at least 40 years old with multiple myeloma. The specimen sequenced was a population of CD138-negative cells sorted from bone marrow. The chain has TRBV3-1 and TRBJ2-7, with TRBD1 identical over 8 bases. CDR3 sequence: CASSQDRDYEQYF. CDR3 coding DNA: TGTGCCAGCAGCCAGGACAGGGACTACGAGCAGTACTTC.